This TCR beta chain was retrieved from a study of OX40 agonist ivuxolimab in advanced cancers. Whole-study context: Dose-escalation patients' cancers were hepatocellular carcinoma, melanoma, renal cell or head and neck cancer. Study-wide results and caveats: CD8+ T cells were the subset that, on average, had more expanded clones than CD4+.

Some clones are missing from TCRdb's copy, which holds only in-frame ones; the method was immunoSEQ multiplex PCR. The sample lists fewer than 35,000 clones, approximately 89% occurring once. The CDR3 is 16 amino acids. The V gene's germline CDR1 is SEHNR and CDR2 FQNEAQ (reference sequence). V shed 2 bases and J shed 1 base, with 14 bases lying between them. Remarks on this clone: What it recognizes is unknown.

The material sequenced was CD4+ or CD8+ T cells sorted from blood, taken in a trial of the OX40 agonist ivuxolimab. The sequence derives from an adult with an advanced solid tumor such as melanoma, head and neck, liver or kidney cancer. This chain uses TRBV7-9 with TRBJ1-2, with D possibly TRBD1 on 5 matching bases. This CDR3 is CASSLQGAFGNYGYTF. CDR3 DNA: TGTGCCAGCAGCTTACAAGGGGCCTTCGGTAACTATGGCTACACCTTC.